This T cell receptor (beta chain) was documented in a study of blood T cell repertoires in COVID-19. Looking at the study overall: The United States, Italy and Spain supplied acute and convalescent COVID-19 samples. T cells, B-cell-depleted T cells, or PBMCs provided the cDNA or gDNA that served as material.

This clone was recorded once. Recruits, aged roughly 18 to 89 years, lived in 25 or so US areas. Germline CDR1 is MDHEN and CDR2 is SYDVKM. The CDR3 has 15 amino acids. V was clipped by 3 bases and J by 6 bases, with 14 bases between them. As processed by the authors: Reference gene primers were amplified, and this amplification served to estimate nucleated cell counts. This table comes from immunoSEQ multiplex PCR, and its TCRdb copy is limited to in-frame clones, with some not included. V, J and clone size reflect that table, while D and trimming were determined from the DNA. The data hold 110,000 to 150,000 clones, with 84% observed a single time.

Sequenced sample: PBMCs or T cells enriched from blood (not recorded which). The gene calls are TRBV28 and TRBJ2-2, with a possible D match to TRBD1 (5 bases). The receptor was derived from a man aged 40-49 years with acute COVID-19. The CDR3 DNA reads TGTGCCAGCAGTTTGACTTCAGGGTTATCCGGGGAGCTGTTTTTT. Protein sequence: CASSLTSGLSGELFF.